These T cell receptor beta chains were read from a single sample in a study of T cell repertoires in cytomegalovirus infection. From the reads, TCRdb called clonotypes with MiXCR, one entry per CDR3 protein. This sample has 210,000 or so distinct CDR3 sequences, with 6% to 8% found just once. The sequenced material came from PBMCs. These receptors came from a human donor in good health (CMV status not recorded). Some clones in this sample may be carry-over from other donors' samples. CDR3s include the opening cysteine and the closing phenylalanine or tryptophan. A D gene is named only where the DNA matches it firmly. Not all rows give a size; the values are once, few, many and, for expanded clones, a class.

>few|TRBJ2-2|TRBV11-3|TRBD1
TGTGCCAGCAGCCAGTGGACAGGTGAAACCGGGGAGCTGTTTTTT
CASSQWTGETGELFF
>many|TRBJ1-5|TRBV6-1|.
TGTGCCAGCAGTGGAGGAGGCAGATATGGTCATCAGCCCCAGCATTTT
CASSGGGRYGHQPQHF
>many|TRBJ2-6|TRBV5-6|.
TGTGCCAGCAGCCCCACTTTTGGGAGCTCTGGGGCCAACGTCCTGACTTTC
CASSPTFGSSGANVLTF
>.|TRBJ2-1|TRBV5-1|.
TGCGCCAGCAGCCGAGGACAGCCGCCTTACAATGAGCAGTTCTTC
CASSRGQPPYNEQFF
>many|TRBJ2-2|TRBV7-8|.
TGTGCCAGCAGCCGTCGGACTGACGCCGGGGAGCTGTTTTTT
CASSRRTDAGELFF
>few|TRBJ1-1|TRBV30|.
TGTGCCTGGAGTGATGGGCCTTTTGGGCGGACTGAAGCTTTCTTT
CAWSDGPFGRTEAFF
>.|TRBJ1-1|TRBV29-1|.
TGCAGCGTGGAGCTTGAAGCTTTCTTT
CSVELEAFF
>many|TRBJ1-3|TRBV7-8|TRBD1
TGTGCCAGCCTGGACAGGGCGGGGGGAAACACCATATATTTT
CASLDRAGGNTIYF
>many|TRBJ2-2|TRBV6-4|.
TGTGCCAGCAGTGGACAACCGAACACCGGGGAGCTGTTTTTT
CASSGQPNTGELFF
>.|TRBJ2-2|TRBV6-5|.
TGTGCCAGCAGTTCCCGGGGGCCAGACACCGGGGAGCTGTTTTTT
CASSSRGPDTGELFF
>many|TRBJ2-2|TRBV7-2|TRBD2
TGTGCCAGCAGCTTAGCGGTCCCGTCGGGACTAGCGGGGGGGCCCACCGGGGAGCTGTTTTTT
CASSLAVPSGLAGGPTGELFF
>many|TRBJ1-5|TRBV2|.
TGTGCCAGCAGTGATTACGGGCGCAACCAGCCCCAGCATTTT
CASSDYGRNQPQHF
>many|TRBJ1-1|TRBV12-3/TRBV12-4|.
TGTGCCAGCAGTGGAACCGGGGTCGGTCAGGCAGCTTTCTTT
CASSGTGVGQAAFF
>many|TRBJ1-3|TRBV7-9|.
TGTGCCAGCAGCCGCTCGGCGACAGGTTCCTCTGGAAACACCATATATTTT
CASSRSATGSSGNTIYF
>many|TRBJ1-2|TRBV29-1|.
TGCAGCGTTTTTTTCATCGGCAGCTATGGCTACACCTTC
CSVFFIGSYGYTF
>.|TRBJ1-2|TRBV29-1|TRBD1
TGCAGCGTTGAGGAGGGGGCAGATCGGTATGGCTACACCTTC
CSVEEGADRYGYTF
>many|TRBJ2-2|TRBV19|.
TGTGCCAGTAACAGAGGGAACACCGGGGAGCTGTTTTTT
CASNRGNTGELFF
>many|TRBJ2-2|TRBV7-2|TRBD2
TGTGCCAGCAGCGCCACTAGCGTGAACACCGGGGAGCTGTTTTTT
CASSATSVNTGELFF
>many|TRBJ2-2|TRBV6-5|.
TGTGCCAGCAGAGCCCAAGGACTGGAAAACACCGGGGAGCTGTTTTTT
CASRAQGLENTGELFF
>many|TRBJ1-5|TRBV28|TRBD1
TGTGCCAGCAGATACGACGACAGGGAAGGTCAGCCCCAGCATTTT
CASRYDDREGQPQHF
>many|TRBJ2-1|TRBV20-1|TRBD2
TGCAGTGCTCTCCTAGCGGGGGGGCCAAAGAACTACAATGAGCAGTTCTTC
CSALLAGGPKNYNEQFF
>.|TRBJ2-3|TRBV6-4|TRBD2
TGTGCCAGCAGTGACTCTTTTGGCGGGGGGGCGGATACGCAGTATTTT
CASSDSFGGGADTQYF
>many|TRBJ2-7|TRBV18|.
TGTGCCAGCTCACCTGACCGGAGCTCCTACGAGCAGTACTTC
CASSPDRSSYEQYF